What follows are 29 T cell receptor beta chains derived from one specimen sequenced in a study of PD-1 blockade in classical Hodgkin lymphoma. Autologous stem cell transplantation was followed by relapse in every patient, and brentuximab vedotin exposure varied. Magnetic negative selection of thawed PBMCs was the method by which CD4+ T cells were purified. TCRdb's copy holds only in-frame clones and misses some; the assay was immunoSEQ multiplex PCR. The profile shows 4,500 or so clones, 78% of them singletons. The sample consisted of CD4+ T cells from blood, taken at baseline. These receptors were obtained from a human donor with classical Hodgkin lymphoma.

The chain couples TRBV5-4 to TRBJ2-5; 8 bases map to TRBD1. This CDR3 is 15 amino acids long. After removal of 7 bases from V and 1 base from J, the junction contained 9 bases not matched to a gene. Germline CDR1 SGHNT, CDR2 YYREEE (reference sequence). The CDR3 DNA reads as TGTGCCAGCCACCGATCAGGACAGGGCCAAGAGACCCAGTACTTC. Translated, it gives CASHRSGQGQETQYF.

The CDR3 bases are TGTGCCAGCAGTTACTCGTCGCCAGCAAATTCACCCCTCCACTTT. It yields the protein CASSYSSPANSPLHF. This sequence joins TRBV6-5 and TRBJ1-6; D ambiguous. From germline, CDR1 is MNHEY and CDR2 SVGAGI. V lost 0 bases to trimming and J lost 7 bases, with 10 bases between them. This CDR3 has 15 residues.

The chain has TRBV15 and TRBJ2-5, with TRBD2 matching 8 bases. The CDR3 runs to 17 residues. The germline gives CDR1 LNHNV, CDR2 YYDKDF (reference sequence). V gave up 0 bases and J gave up 5 bases; unmatched junction bases: 11. This CDR3 is CATSRDLSGVGVETQYF. The CDR3 region has the DNA TGTGCCACCAGCAGAGATCTTAGCGGGGTCGGAGTGGAGACCCAGTACTTC.

The CDR3 DNA reads as TGCGCCAGCAGCTTGAGGACCGGGACTAGCGGGGGAAGAGAGACCCAGTACTTC. Residues: CASSLRTGTSGGRETQYF. The chain carries TRBV5-1 and TRBJ2-5; 14 nucleotides line up with TRBD2. CDR1 and CDR2 (germline): SGHRS, YFSETQ. The CDR3 length is 18 residues. After removal of 1 base from V and 4 bases from J, the junction contained 9 bases not matched to a gene.

J is TRBJ2-5 and V is TRBV6-1, with TRBD1 matching over 7 bases. Germline V gene data show CDR1 as MNHNS and CDR2 as SASEGT. J gave up 5 bases and V 7 bases, and 4 bases lay outside the gene matches. This CDR3 spans 12 amino acids. Written as DNA, the CDR3 is TGTGCCAGCAAGACAGGGATGGAGACCCAGTACTTC. It translates to CASKTGMETQYF.

The chain is built from TRBV9 and TRBJ1-2, with 10 bases lining up with TRBD1. This CDR3 spans 17 amino acids. Trimming took 3 bases from V and 8 from J; bases not matched to a gene: 16. Germline CDR1 is SGDLS and CDR2 is YYNGEE. The CDR3 sequence: CASSAWPGTGVSGGYTF. CDR3 DNA sequence: TGTGCCAGCAGCGCCTGGCCCGGGACAGGGGTGTCGGGAGGCTACACCTTC.

The J gene is TRBJ1-4, the V gene TRBV30; D gene ambiguous. The V end was cut by 0 bases, the J end by 8 bases, with 13 bases between. Germline-derived CDR1 and CDR2 are GTSNPN and SVGIG (reference sequence). The length of the CDR3 is 14 residues. CDR3 loop: CAWSVSQAGEKLFF. CDR3 coding DNA: TGTGCCTGGAGTGTAAGCCAGGCCGGGGAAAAACTGTTTTTT.

This chain uses TRBV18 with TRBJ1-1; 7 positions match TRBD1. The V segment lost 6 bases and the J segment 3 bases; nucleotides outside the gene matches: 7. CDR3 length equals 14 residues. Looked up from germline, CDR1 is KGHSH and CDR2 is LQKENI. The CDR3 DNA follows: TGTGCCAGCTCTCAAACAGGGGCGGACACTGAAGCTTTCTTT. Its protein product is CASSQTGADTEAFF.

This chain connects TRBV27 to TRBJ1-4; 7 bases align to TRBD1. The CDR3 extends over 15 amino acids. Germline CDR1 reads MNHEY; CDR2 reads SMNVEV (reference sequence). V lost 3 bases and J lost 4; bases outside the gene matches: 5. The CDR3 loop reads CASSLNRGYNEKLFF. The CDR3 DNA follows: TGTGCCAGCAGTTTGAACAGGGGCTATAATGAAAAACTGTTTTTT.

The V gene is TRBV7-2, the J gene TRBJ2-7, with TRBD1 matching over 9 bases. J was trimmed by 6 bases and V by 5 bases; bases with no gene match: 11. Germline CDR1 SGHTA, CDR2 FQGNSA. This CDR3 is built from 15 residues. CDR3 sequence reads: CASSPRQGDLSEQYF. CDR3 nucleotide sequence: TGTGCCAGCAGCCCAAGACAGGGGGATCTAAGCGAGCAGTACTTC.

CDR3 bases: TGTGCCAGCCGCGCGGGGGGCTCTGGGGCCAACGTCCTGACTTTC. Protein sequence: CASRAGGSGANVLTF. The chain uses TRBV6-1 and TRBJ2-6; 8 bases align to TRBD2. Germline V gene lookup returns CDR1 MNHNS and CDR2 SASEGT. The CDR3 has 15 residues. Trimming cost V 8 bases and J 0 bases; bases outside gene matches: 3.

This clone was picked up a small number of times. The gene calls are TRBV27 and TRBJ1-2; unclear D gene. Trimming shortened V by 6 bases and J by 10 bases, and 18 bases separated the two germline ends. The germline CDR1 and CDR2 sequences are MNHEY and SMNVEV (reference sequence). There are 13 residues in the CDR3. CDR3 bases: TGTGCCAGCAGGACCCCGGGATATTCGGACTACACCTTC. Its protein product is CASRTPGYSDYTF.

The chain combines TRBV6-4 with TRBJ2-1, with D maybe TRBD1 (5 bases). CDR3 length: 13 residues. V lost 0 bases to trimming and J lost 12 bases, with 12 bases between them. Per germline, CDR1 MRHNA and CDR2 SNTAGT. CDR3 residues: CASSDSRGNPQFF. CDR3 DNA: TGTGCCAGCAGTGACTCTAGGGGCAACCCGCAGTTCTTC.

The rearrangement links TRBV6-1 to TRBJ1-3, with D unresolved. Germline V gives CDR1 MNHNS, CDR2 SASEGT. Trimming stripped 3 bases from V and 5 bases from J, with 5 bases between. The CDR3 has 12 amino acids. Here the CDR3 reads CASSENRNTIYF. In DNA form, the CDR3 reads TGTGCCAGCAGTGAGAATCGAAACACCATATATTTT.

J is TRBJ1-1 and V is TRBV27; D call uncertain. This CDR3 is built from 13 residues. V was shortened by 3 bases and J by 8 bases, with 13 bases between the two germline ends. CDR1 is MNHEY, CDR2 SMNVEV, per germline (reference sequence). The CDR3 is CASSFTSAGEAFF. CDR3 coding DNA: TGTGCCAGCAGTTTTACCTCGGCGGGGGAAGCTTTCTTT.

This clone was found a few times. The chain couples TRBV7-2 to TRBJ2-7, with D tentatively TRBD2 (5 bases). Germline loops: CDR1 SGHTA, CDR2 FQGNSA. The CDR3 has 15 residues. Trimming stripped 5 bases from V and 2 bases from J, with 16 bases between. CDR3 in DNA: TGTGCCAGCAGCCCTAACGGAGGCAGCACCTACGAGCAGTACTTC. This translates into CASSPNGGSTYEQYF.

The rearrangement joins TRBV18 to TRBJ2-3; unclear D gene. The CDR3 consists of 13 residues. In germline, CDR1 is KGHSH, CDR2 LQKENI. V was pared by 3 bases and J by 6 bases, with 10 bases between. The CDR3 spells CASSPAGADTQYF. The CDR3 DNA follows: TGTGCCAGCTCACCGGCCGGAGCCGATACGCAGTATTTT.

The rearrangement links TRBV19 to TRBJ1-1; D possibly corresponds to TRBD1 (5 bases). The CDR3 is made up of 15 amino acids. V lost 3 bases and J 1 base, leaving 12 bases between the germline ends. Per the germline V gene, CDR1 is LNHDA and CDR2 is SQIVND (reference sequence). The CDR3 is CASSMGGSGNTEAFF. The DNA of the CDR3 is TGTGCCAGTAGTATGGGGGGGTCGGGGAACACTGAAGCTTTCTTT.

The J gene is TRBJ1-2, the V gene TRBV9, with a weak D call TRBD1 (5 bases). The CDR3 consists of 15 residues. V was shortened by 3 bases and J by 8 bases, with 20 bases between the two germline ends. Germline lookup yields CDR1 SGDLS and CDR2 YYNGEE. In DNA form, the CDR3 reads TGTGCCAGCAGCGGACAGTCCTGGGACGTTACAGGCTACACCTTC. It is translated as CASSGQSWDVTGYTF.

The V gene is TRBV10-3, the J gene TRBJ2-7, with no clear D. V was trimmed by 0 bases and J by 3 bases, leaving 6 bases between them. There are 13 residues in the CDR3. Germline V gene sequence: CDR1 ENHRY, CDR2 SYGVKD. CDR3 in DNA: TGTGCCATCAGTGAGTCGCACGGCTACGAGCAGTACTTC. This sequence encodes CAISESHGYEQYF.

CDR3 protein: CAWDGQGLTPLHF. CDR3 nucleotides: TGTGCCTGGGATGGACAGGGATTAACACCCCTCCACTTT. The J gene is TRBJ1-6, the V gene TRBV30, with 8 bases aligning to TRBD1. This CDR3 comprises 13 residues. CDR1 and CDR2 from the germline V gene are GTSNPN and SVGIG (reference sequence). The ends lost 5 bases at V and 11 bases at J; junction bases unmatched: 8. Full variable domain (missing parts from reference TRBV30 and TRBJ1-6): SQTIHQWPATLVQPVGSPLSLECTVEGTSNPNLYWYRQAAGRGLQLLFYSVGIGQISSEVPQNLSASRPQDRQFILSSKKLLLSDSGFYLCAWDGQGLTPLHFGNGTRLTVT.

The rearrangement joins TRBV10-1 to TRBJ1-1; no clear D. The CDR3 consists of 15 residues. Trimming removed 3 bases at V and 1 base at J, with 12 bases between. The germline V gene has CDR1 WNHNN and CDR2 SYGVQD (reference sequence). CDR3 DNA: TGCGCCAGCAGTGATTACGCTCTGGGGAACACTGAAGCTTTCTTT. It is translated as CASSDYALGNTEAFF.

The rearrangement links TRBV18 to TRBJ2-4; D possibly corresponds to TRBD2 (7 bases). The CDR3 is made up of 15 amino acids. The V gene's germline CDR1 is KGHSH and CDR2 LQKENI. V was pared by 6 bases and J by 3 bases, with 15 bases between. The CDR3 sequence: CASSLQGGVKNIQYF. CDR3 in DNA: TGTGCCAGCTCCCTACAGGGAGGGGTCAAAAACATTCAGTACTTC.

The rearrangement uses TRBV6-1 and TRBJ1-5, with TRBD1 matching over 11 bases. This CDR3 comprises 18 residues. The germline gives CDR1 MNHNS, CDR2 SASEGT. Trimming cost V 1 base and J 0 bases; bases outside gene matches: 5. CDR3 region: CASSEGTGGPYSNQPQHF. The CDR3 bases are TGTGCCAGCAGTGAAGGGACAGGGGGCCCCTATAGCAATCAGCCCCAGCATTTT.

This clone was found a few times. The chain links TRBV7-9 to TRBJ1-2; no clear D gene. V was cut by 4 bases and J by 5 bases, with 17 bases left in between. The CDR3 loop spans 15 amino acids. Germline V gene data show CDR1 as SEHNR and CDR2 as FQNEAQ (reference sequence). The DNA for the CDR3 is TGTGCCAGCAGCTCGAGCTCGGGGTTCCTTTATGGCTACACCTTC. Amino acid sequence: CASSSSSGFLYGYTF. Using reference TRBV7-9 and TRBJ1-2 for the parts outside the CDR3, the full variable domain is DTGVSQNPRHKITKRGQNVTFRCDPISEHNRLYWYRQTLGQGPEFLTYFQNEAQLEKSRLLSDRFSAERPKGSFSTLEIQRTEQGDSAMYLCASSSSSGFLYGYTFGSGTRLTVV.

This chain links TRBV18 with TRBJ1-4; 9 bases agree with TRBD1. V was pared by 3 bases and J by 5 bases, with 7 bases of the junction left unmatched. The CDR3 spans 16 residues. Per the germline V gene, CDR1 is KGHSH and CDR2 is LQKENI. The DNA for the CDR3 is TGTGCCAGCTCACCGGCCACCGGGACAGGGAATGAAAAACTGTTTTTT. Amino acids: CASSPATGTGNEKLFF.

Concerning this clone itself: At one boundary the junction diverges from the germline segment, which might be a read error. The chain combines TRBV5-1 with TRBJ2-3; D unresolved. Germline CDR1 is SGHRS and CDR2 is YFSETQ. CDR3 length: 14 residues. CDR3 region: CANSLPSSTDTQYF. The CDR3 DNA is TGCGCCAACAGCCTTCCGTCGAGCACAGATACGCAGTATTTT. Supplemented by reference TRBV5-1 and TRBJ2-3, the full variable domain reads KAGVTQTPRYLIKTRGQQVTLSCSPISGHRSVSWYQQTPGQGLQFLFEYFSETQRNKGNFPGRFSGRQFSNSRSEMNVSTLELGDSALYLCANSLPSSTDTQYFGPGTRLTVL.

This clone was observed a few times. This rearrangement joins TRBV21-1 to TRBJ1-2. TRBV21-1 is flagged as a pseudogene. The CDR3 has 15 amino acids. DNA of the CDR3: TGTGCCAGCATCATGCCGGCCGAGGGAGGCTATGGCTACACCTTC. Amino acid sequence: CASIMPAEGGYGYTF.

The chain is built from TRBV5-1 and TRBJ2-3; D unresolved. Trimming removed 1 base at V and 4 bases at J, with 13 bases between. Germline V CDR1 and CDR2: SGHRS, YFSETQ. This CDR3 has 15 residues. Here the CDR3 reads CASSLFPTTSDTQYF. In DNA, the CDR3 is TGCGCCAGCAGCTTGTTTCCCACAACCTCAGATACGCAGTATTTT.